This T cell receptor (beta chain) emerged from a study of OX40 agonist ivuxolimab in advanced cancers. Study-wide context: Previous treatment with anti-PD-1, anti-PD-L1 or anti-CTLA-4 therapy was allowed; 40% had received some.

Per germline, CDR1 SEHNR and CDR2 FQNEAQ (reference sequence). The germline V and J ends were trimmed by 4 bases and 2 bases, with 11 bases remaining between them. The CDR3 is 14 amino acids. TCRdb's table, derived via immunoSEQ multiplex PCR, lists solely in-frame clones and lacks some. In the table there are tens of thousands of clones, around nine tenths of which are singletons. The chain uses TRBV7-9 and TRBJ2-5; D perhaps matches TRBD2 (5 bases). The TCR originated in an adult with an advanced solid tumor such as melanoma, head and neck, liver or kidney cancer. The sequences come from CD4+ or CD8+ T cells sorted from blood, collected in a trial of the OX40 agonist ivuxolimab. CDR3 region: CASSSAGGQETQYF. The CDR3 DNA sequence: TGTGCCAGCAGCTCGGCGGGCGGGCAAGAGACCCAGTACTTC.